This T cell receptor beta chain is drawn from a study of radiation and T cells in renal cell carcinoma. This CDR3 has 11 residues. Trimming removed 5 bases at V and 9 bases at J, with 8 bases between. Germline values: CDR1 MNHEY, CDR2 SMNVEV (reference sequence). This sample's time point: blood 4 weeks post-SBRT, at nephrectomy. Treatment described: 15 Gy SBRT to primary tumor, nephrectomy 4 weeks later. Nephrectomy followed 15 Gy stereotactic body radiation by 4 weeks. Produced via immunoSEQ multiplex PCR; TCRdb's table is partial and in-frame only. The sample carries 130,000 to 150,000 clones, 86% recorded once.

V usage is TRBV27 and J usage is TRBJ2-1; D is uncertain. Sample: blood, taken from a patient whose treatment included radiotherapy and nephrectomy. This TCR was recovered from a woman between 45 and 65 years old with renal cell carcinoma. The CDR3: CASSRSSEQFF. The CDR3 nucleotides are TGTGCCAGCAGTCGATCTAGTGAGCAGTTCTTC.